These T cell receptor beta chains were read from a single sample in a study of T cells after yellow fever vaccination. Via MiXCR, TCRdb re-called the 5' RACE reads, giving one row per CDR3 protein. Of 450,000 to 550,000 distinct CDR3 sequences in the sample, around a fifth are singletons; the top ten hold about a sixth. Here the sequenced sample was PBMCs, taken approximately 22 days after the first yellow fever vaccination. The receptors were sampled from a man younger than 35 who received the YFV17D yellow fever vaccine. CDR3s include the opening cysteine and the closing phenylalanine or tryptophan. A D gene is named only where the DNA matches it firmly. Size tells how often a clone was seen (once, few, many) or the class of an expanded clone, and some rows leave it out.

j_call,v_call,d_call,clone_size,cdr3_nt,cdr3_aa
TRBJ2-1,TRBV5-1,TRBD2,NA,TGCGCCAGCCGTCCTGGACTAGCGGGATACAATGAGCAGTTCTTC,CASRPGLAGYNEQFF
TRBJ2-3,TRBV20-1,TRBD1,NA,TGCAGTGCTAGATCCCCCTGGGACAGGGGTAGCACAGATACGCAGTATTTT,CSARSPWDRGSTDTQYF
TRBJ2-7,TRBV4-2,TRBD2,few,TGTGCCAGCAGCCAGGAGGCCCTAGCGGCCTACGAGCAGTACTTC,CASSQEALAAYEQYF
TRBJ2-3,TRBV5-5,TRBD1,NA,TGTGCCAGCAGCACCGGGACAGGGGCAGATACGCAGTATTTT,CASSTGTGADTQYF
TRBJ1-2,TRBV2,NA,once,TGTGCCAGCAACCTAGCCGGATATGGCTACACCTTC,CASNLAGYGYTF
TRBJ2-3,TRBV4-1,NA,NA,TGCGCCAGCAGCCAAGACCACCTTGGCACAGATACGCAGTATTTT,CASSQDHLGTDTQYF
TRBJ2-3,TRBV19,NA,NA,TGTGCCAGTAATCTTAGGGGAAATCAAGCTACGCAGTATTTT,CASNLRGNQATQYF
TRBJ2-1,TRBV12-3/TRBV12-4,TRBD1,NA,TGTGCCAGCCGTAGGGGACAGGAATACAATGAGCAGTTCTTC,CASRRGQEYNEQFF
TRBJ2-4,TRBV11-2,NA,NA,TGTGCCAGCAGCTTAGTAAGGGGATCAAAAAACATTCAGTACTTC,CASSLVRGSKNIQYF
TRBJ2-2,TRBV6-1,NA,NA,TGTGCCAGCACCAGGACTACCTCAAGCGGGGAGCTGTTTTTT,CASTRTTSSGELFF
TRBJ1-2,TRBV20-1,NA,few,TGCAGTGCTAGTCTCTCGTTGATGGGGCAGGGAGTTTTTCGCGGCTACACCTTC,CSASLSLMGQGVFRGYTF
TRBJ2-2,TRBV5-1,NA,few,TGCGCCAGCAGTCAAGGACCCCCGGGGGCCGGCACCGGGGAGCTGTTTTTT,CASSQGPPGAGTGELFF
TRBJ2-3,TRBV4-2,NA,NA,TGTGCCAGCAGCCAATACCAGACCACAGATACGCAGTATTTT,CASSQYQTTDTQYF
TRBJ1-2,TRBV18,NA,NA,TGTGCCAGCTCACCACCGGAACAGGTTTTCTATGGCTACACCTTC,CASSPPEQVFYGYTF
TRBJ2-7,TRBV5-1,TRBD1,few,TGCGCCAGCAGCCCTATTGACAGGGAGCTGGACGAGCAGTACTTC,CASSPIDRELDEQYF
TRBJ1-2,TRBV19,NA,NA,TGTGCCAGTAGTAGAGACCTGTATGATTTCTATGGCTACACCTTC,CASSRDLYDFYGYTF
TRBJ1-6,TRBV6-1,NA,few,TGTGCCAGCAGCATCCGGGACTCGAGCTATTCACCCCTCCACTTT,CASSIRDSSYSPLHF
TRBJ2-2,TRBV15,TRBD2,few,TGTGCCACCAGCCCAACTAGCGGCGGGGAGCTGTTTTTT,CATSPTSGGELFF
TRBJ1-5,TRBV20-1,TRBD1,few,TGCAGTGCACCTAACAGGGGGGGTCAGCCCCAGCATTTT,CSAPNRGGQPQHF
TRBJ2-2,TRBV27,NA,NA,TGTGCCAGCAGTTTAGTAATGTTGTCGGCCGGGAACACCGGGGAGCTGTTTTTT,CASSLVMLSAGNTGELFF